The 28 T cell receptor beta chains in this list originate from one sample, sequenced in a study of blood T cell repertoires in COVID-19. Profiling relied on immunoSEQ multiplex PCR, and the TCRdb table lists in-frame clones only, not all of them. Of nearly 350,000 clones in the sample, approximately 82% were seen once. Sequenced input: peripheral blood. The receptor source for this set is a man aged 25 to 40 with active or convalescent COVID-19.

The sample holds one count of this clone. The chain couples TRBV9 to TRBJ2-7; TRBD1 aligns across 12 bases. This CDR3 is 17 amino acids long. Germline V lookup: CDR1 SGDLS, CDR2 YYNGEE. The V gene end was trimmed by 3 bases and the J gene end by 1 base; junction bases not matched to a gene: 8. CDR3 DNA sequence: TGTGCCAGCAGCGCCGGGACAGGGGGCTCGTTTTCCTACGAGCAGTACTTC. It specifies CASSAGTGGSFSYEQYF.

The V gene is TRBV4-2, the J gene TRBJ2-3, with 7 nucleotides matching TRBD1. Germline CDR1 LGHNA, CDR2 YNFKEQ. Germline trimming cut 4 bases from V and 5 bases from J; bases unmatched to any gene: 9. This CDR3 is 15 amino acids long. The chain's CDR3 is CASSRPGQRGDTQYF. Written as DNA, the CDR3 is TGTGCCAGCAGCCGGCCGGGACAGAGGGGAGATACGCAGTATTTT.

V usage is TRBV18 and J usage is TRBJ2-1; 11 positions match TRBD2. The CDR3 is 14 amino acids. Germline loops: CDR1 KGHSH, CDR2 LQKENI. V dropped 10 bases and J dropped 7; count of bases not matched to a gene: 9. DNA of the CDR3: TGTGCCACCGATAGCGGGGGGGATCAGAATGAGCAGTTCTTC. Its translation is CATDSGGDQNEQFF.

The chain uses TRBV5-1 and TRBJ1-1; D may be TRBD1 (5 bases). V was trimmed by 4 bases and J by 1 base, leaving 14 bases between them. Germline-derived CDR1 and CDR2 are SGHRS and YFSETQ. This CDR3 spans 15 amino acids. CDR3 DNA sequence: TGCGCCAGCAGCGGATACAAGACAGCGAACACTGAAGCTTTCTTT. Its protein product is CASSGYKTANTEAFF.

This chain uses TRBV29-1 with TRBJ2-1; 7 positions agree with TRBD2. Germline V CDR1 and CDR2: SQVTM, ANQGSEA. This CDR3 region has 14 residues. V lost 1 base to trimming and J lost 9 bases; unmatched junction nucleotides: 9. The CDR3 region is CSVEVGEGSGEQFF. The DNA for the CDR3 is TGCAGCGTTGAAGTGGGGGAGGGGTCCGGTGAGCAGTTCTTC.

V and J are TRBV19 and TRBJ1-5; 11 bases are shared with TRBD1. Germline loops: CDR1 LNHDA, CDR2 SQIVND (reference sequence). The CDR3 totals 15 residues. The trim removed 5 bases at V and 6 bases at J, leaving 6 bases unmatched. The CDR3 bases are TGTGCCAGTAGTTCCCAGGACAGGGGGCTTCAGCCCCAGCATTTT. As protein: CASSSQDRGLQPQHF.

The chain links TRBV28 to TRBJ2-1; 8 nucleotides align to TRBD2. The CDR3 has 14 amino acids. Germline V gene data show CDR1 as MDHEN and CDR2 as SYDVKM. The V and J ends lost 6 bases and 5 bases, in that order; junction bases with no gene match: 6. The CDR3 nucleotides read TGTGCCAGCAGCCCAGCGGGAGCCAACAATGAGCAGTTCTTC. Its translation: CASSPAGANNEQFF.

This clone was detected a few times. The chain joins TRBV28 to TRBJ2-7, with TRBD1 identical over 7 bases. J lost 0 bases, V lost 6 bases, and 11 bases had no gene match. The CDR3 sequence is 16 residues long. Germline V CDR1 and CDR2: MDHEN, SYDVKM. For the CDR3, the DNA is TGTGCCAGCAGCCGGTCCCGGGACAGCCTCTCCTACGAGCAGTACTTC. Translation gives CASSRSRDSLSYEQYF.

The chain links TRBV5-5 to TRBJ2-2; TRBD1 agrees at 8 bases. J lost 4 bases, V lost 4 bases, and 18 bases had no gene match. In germline, CDR1 is SGHKS, CDR2 YYEKEE (reference sequence). This CDR3 has 19 amino acids. The CDR3 region is CASSPLRAQGGLATGELFF. In DNA form, the CDR3 reads TGTGCCAGCAGCCCCCTCCGTGCACAGGGGGGTCTGGCCACCGGGGAGCTGTTTTTT.

The chain links TRBV5-1 to TRBJ1-2; 8 bases fit TRBD1. Unmatched junction bases numbered 6, after V lost 4 bases and J lost 4 bases. CDR1 and CDR2 from the germline V gene are SGHRS and YFSETQ. This CDR3 has 14 residues. The CDR3 coding sequence is TGCGCCAGCAGCACCCGGGACAGGTTCTATGGCTACACCTTC. Translation: CASSTRDRFYGYTF.

This chain joins TRBV24-1 and TRBJ2-1; TRBD2 agrees at 8 bases. The CDR3 sequence is 15 residues long. Germline-derived CDR1 and CDR2 are KGHDR and SFDVKD. The V and J ends lost 7 bases and 6 bases, in that order; junction bases with no gene match: 10. The CDR3 loop reads CATSPAGLGINEQFF. The CDR3 coding sequence is TGTGCCACCAGCCCCGCGGGACTAGGGATCAATGAGCAGTTCTTC.

The V gene is TRBV4-1, the J gene TRBJ1-5; D gene ambiguous. The CDR3 covers 13 residues. V was pared by 4 bases and J by 7 bases, with 11 bases between. In germline, CDR1 is MGHRA, CDR2 YSYEKL. The CDR3 sequence: CASSPVVLQPQHF. CDR3 nucleotides: TGCGCCAGCAGCCCAGTCGTCCTGCAGCCCCAGCATTTT.

The chain carries TRBV24-1 and TRBJ1-6; 11 bases map to TRBD1. From germline, CDR1 is KGHDR and CDR2 SFDVKD. Trimming cost V 3 bases and J 8 bases; bases outside gene matches: 14. The CDR3 runs 19 residues. The CDR3 DNA follows: TGTGCCACCAGTGATGCTCGGACCGGGACAGGGGGAATGGATTCACCCCTCCACTTT. This encodes CATSDARTGTGGMDSPLHF.

This sequence joins TRBV19 and TRBJ1-1, with D maybe TRBD1 (5 bases). The V end was cut by 4 bases, the J end by 7 bases, with 10 bases between. CDR1 is LNHDA, CDR2 SQIVND, per germline (reference sequence). CDR3 size: 12 residues. CDR3 nucleotides: TGTGCCAGTAGTAAACAGGTCAATGAAGCTTTCTTT. Its translation: CASSKQVNEAFF.

This clone came up a few times. The V and J genes are TRBV6-2 or TRBV6-3 and TRBJ1-5; D is possibly TRBD1 (5 bases). V dropped 4 bases and J dropped 0 bases, with 10 bases sitting between them. CDR1 is MNHEY, CDR2 SVGEGT, per germline. The CDR3 sequence is 15 residues long. The CDR3 loop reads CASSLTDSSNQPQHF. The CDR3 DNA follows: TGTGCCAGCAGTTTGACCGACAGTAGCAATCAGCCCCAGCATTTT.

The chain links TRBV9 to TRBJ2-7, with 8 nucleotides matching TRBD2. Trimming removed 4 bases from V and 1 base from J; junction bases left unmatched: 7. The CDR3 length is 15 residues. Germline V lookup: CDR1 SGDLS, CDR2 YYNGEE. For the CDR3, the DNA is TGTGCCAGCAGCCCGGGACTAGGGCTGTCCTACGAGCAGTACTTC. Translation: CASSPGLGLSYEQYF.

In its sample, this clone was seen once. The chain carries TRBV28 and TRBJ2-3; the match to TRBD1 covers 9 bases. The germline gives CDR1 MDHEN, CDR2 SYDVKM. Trimming cost V 6 bases and J 4 bases; bases outside gene matches: 5. The CDR3 has 14 amino acids. The CDR3 region has the DNA TGTGCCAGCAGAGACAGGGGGAAGTCAGATACGCAGTATTTT. This sequence encodes CASRDRGKSDTQYF.

This clone was counted once. The V call is TRBV12-5, the J call TRBJ2-5; 8 bases are a match to TRBD2. The CDR3 totals 13 residues. The junction had 7 bases not matched to a gene; V was cut back by 8 bases and J by 5 bases. Germline CDR1 and CDR2: LGHNT and FRNRAP. The CDR3 sequence: CASSREGRETQYF. Here the CDR3 DNA reads TGTGCTAGTTCCCGGGAGGGCCGGGAGACCCAGTACTTC.

This clone has only a few counts. The chain joins TRBV20-1 to TRBJ1-2; no clear D gene. V lost 2 bases and J lost 8, with 9 bases in between. The CDR3 extends over 11 amino acids. The germline V gene has CDR1 DFQATT and CDR2 SNEGSKA (reference sequence). The CDR3 sequence: CSARNLEGYTF. Here the CDR3 DNA reads TGCAGTGCTAGAAACTTGGAGGGCTACACCTTC.

V usage is TRBV7-3 and J usage is TRBJ1-6; D gene ambiguous. Germline-derived CDR1 and CDR2 are SGHTA and FQGTGA. V was pared by 2 bases and J by 10 bases, with 9 bases between. There are 13 residues in the CDR3. CDR3 protein: CASSLLRGSPLHF. The CDR3 DNA reads TGTGCCAGCAGCTTACTCCGAGGGTCACCCCTCCACTTT.

The CDR3 region has the DNA TGTGCCAGCAGCAACTTCCGACAGGTTTTCTTT. Its protein is CASSNFRQVFF. This chain links TRBV6-2 or TRBV6-3 with TRBJ1-1, with D possibly matching TRBD1 (6 bases). The CDR3 is made up of 11 amino acids. Looked up from germline, CDR1 is MNHEY and CDR2 is SVGEGT. Trimming pared 6 bases from V and 13 bases from J, leaving 15 bases between.

This clone occurred once. The rearrangement links TRBV4-2 to TRBJ2-1; 11 bases match TRBD2. The CDR3 covers 16 residues. Germline loops: CDR1 LGHNA, CDR2 YNFKEQ. The junction had 8 bases not matched to a gene; V was cut back by 4 bases and J by 6 bases. The chain's CDR3 is CASSRYLAGGGNEQFF. In DNA form, the CDR3 reads TGTGCCAGCAGCCGGTATCTAGCGGGGGGAGGCAATGAGCAGTTCTTC.

The rearrangement links TRBV4-1 to TRBJ2-7; 8 bases agree with TRBD1. J gave up 4 bases and V 5 bases, and 4 bases lay outside the gene matches. The CDR3 contains 13 residues. CDR1 is MGHRA and CDR2 is YSYEKL in the germline V gene. CDR3 coding DNA: TGCGCCAGCAGCAAAACAGGGGGGTACGAGCAGTACTTC. It encodes CASSKTGGYEQYF.

Only a few counts were recorded for this clone. J is TRBJ2-2 and V is TRBV7-2; TRBD1 agrees at 7 bases. Germline lookup yields CDR1 SGHTA and CDR2 FQGNSA. This CDR3 spans 15 amino acids. The trim removed 2 bases at V and 4 bases at J, leaving 4 bases unmatched. This CDR3 reads CASSLRDRATGELFF. DNA for the CDR3: TGTGCCAGCAGCTTACGAGACAGGGCCACCGGGGAGCTGTTTTTT.

This clone was counted only a few times. The chain employs TRBV4-2 and TRBJ2-3; 11 nucleotides line up with TRBD2. The CDR3 totals 15 residues. Germline CDR1 reads LGHNA; CDR2 reads YNFKEQ. V lost 1 base, J lost 3 bases, and 0 bases stayed unmatched. The CDR3 loop is CASSQASGRTDTQYF. The CDR3 coding sequence is TGTGCCAGCAGCCAAGCTAGCGGGAGGACAGATACGCAGTATTTT.

CDR3 sequence (DNA): TGTGCCAGCAGCCAAGATTTCGAGGGGGCCCCCACAGATACGCAGTATTTT. Amino acids: CASSQDFEGAPTDTQYF. The chain has TRBV14 and TRBJ2-3; 7 nucleotides align to TRBD1. The CDR3 runs to 17 residues. CDR1 SGHDN and CDR2 FVKESK come from the germline V gene. Losses at the gene ends were 0 bases for V and 2 bases for J; bases not matched to a gene: 8.

This clone has only a few counts. The J gene is TRBJ2-7, the V gene TRBV7-2; TRBD1 aligns across 7 bases. The CDR3 length is 15 residues. Germline loops: CDR1 SGHTA, CDR2 FQGNSA. V lost 4 bases to trimming and J lost 4 bases; unmatched junction nucleotides: 10. The chain's CDR3 is CASSSPTGKKYEQYF. CDR3 DNA sequence: TGTGCCAGCAGCTCGCCGACAGGGAAGAAATACGAGCAGTACTTC.

This chain connects TRBV9 to TRBJ2-1; no reliable D call. Germline CDR1 and CDR2: SGDLS and YYNGEE. V dropped 0 bases and J dropped 8 bases, with 12 bases sitting between them. CDR3 length: 14 residues. The DNA of the CDR3 is TGTGCCAGCAGCGTAGACGGTAGTCAGGATGAGCAGTTCTTC. Translated, it gives CASSVDGSQDEQFF.